The next 26 T cell receptor beta chains were all read from a single sample in a study of T cell responses to AZD1222 COVID-19 vaccine. The table came from immunoSEQ multiplex PCR; TCRdb's copy has only in-frame clones and leaves some out. The sample holds 90,000 or so clones, around 85% seen once. Sequenced here: peripheral blood, sampled on day 0 of AZD1222 vaccination. Receptor source: an adult in good health.

The rearrangement joins TRBV14 to TRBJ1-2; possible D gene TRBD1, 6 bases. The CDR3 covers 14 residues. The germline V gene encodes CDR1 SGHDN and CDR2 FVKESK. Trimming pared 0 bases from V and 4 bases from J, leaving 9 bases between. The CDR3, as DNA: TGTGCCAGCAGCCAAGAGACAGGCGCCTATGGCTACACCTTC. Translating gives CASSQETGAYGYTF. Variable domain in full (rest from reference TRBV14 and TRBJ1-2): EAGVTQFPSHSVIEKGQTVTLRCDPISGHDNLYWYRRVMGKEIKFLLHFVKESKQDESGMPNNRFLAERTGGTYSTLKVQPAELEDSGVYFCASSQETGAYGYTFGSGTRLTVV.

The chain employs TRBV7-2 and TRBJ2-7; 8 nucleotides agree with TRBD2. This CDR3 is built from 14 residues. The V and J ends lost 1 base and 2 bases, in that order; junction bases with no gene match: 1. Germline loops: CDR1 SGHTA, CDR2 FQGNSA. CDR3 loop: CASSLVGLAYEQYF. DNA for the CDR3: TGTGCCAGCAGCTTAGTGGGACTAGCCTACGAGCAGTACTTC.

CDR3 sequence reads: CASSFGLPISTDTQYF. The CDR3, as DNA: TGTGCCAGCAGCTTCGGACTGCCTATCAGCACAGATACGCAGTATTTT. The chain uses TRBV5-4 and TRBJ2-3; D possibly corresponds to TRBD2 (5 bases). The CDR3 runs 16 residues. Germline values: CDR1 SGHNT, CDR2 YYREEE (reference sequence). Trimming stripped 2 bases from V and 0 bases from J, with 13 bases between.

J is TRBJ1-2 and V is TRBV30; 9 nucleotides align to TRBD1. The CDR3 is 14 residues long. The trim removed 3 bases at V and 2 bases at J, leaving 4 bases unmatched. Per germline, CDR1 GTSNPN and CDR2 SVGIG (reference sequence). The CDR3 loop reads CAWSSDRGNYGYTF. The CDR3 nucleotides read TGTGCCTGGAGCTCCGACAGGGGGAACTATGGCTACACCTTC.

The V and J genes are TRBV9 and TRBJ1-3, with no clear D. Germline values: CDR1 SGDLS, CDR2 YYNGEE. V dropped 0 bases and J dropped 0 bases, with 7 bases sitting between them. The CDR3 length is 15 residues. CDR3 region: CASSVGTASGNTIYF. CDR3 coding DNA: TGTGCCAGCAGCGTAGGAACAGCCTCTGGAAACACCATATATTTT.

The rearrangement uses TRBV28 and TRBJ2-5, with TRBD2 identical over 11 bases. J gave up 3 bases and V 4 bases, and 7 bases lay outside the gene matches. This CDR3 comprises 16 residues. The germline V gene encodes CDR1 MDHEN and CDR2 SYDVKM. CDR3 sequence reads: CASSSLGLAAEETQYF. In DNA form, the CDR3 reads TGTGCCAGCAGTTCCCTGGGACTAGCGGCCGAAGAGACCCAGTACTTC.

Comments on this clone: One junction end disagrees with the germline gene, perhaps due to a read error. The gene calls are TRBV30 and TRBJ2-2; 10 nucleotides line up with TRBD2. This CDR3 spans 15 amino acids. The V gene's germline CDR1 is GTSNPN and CDR2 SVGIG (reference sequence). In DNA form, the CDR3 reads TGTGCCTGGGACCAACTAGCGGGAATCACCCGGGAGCTGTTTTTT. This sequence encodes CAWDQLAGITRELFF.

J is TRBJ2-7 and V is TRBV5-6, with D uncertain. Germline V gene sequence: CDR1 SGHDT, CDR2 YYEEEE. The V gene lost 0 bases and the J gene lost 7 bases, with 5 bases spanning the gap. CDR3 length equals 11 residues. CDR3 in DNA: TGTGCCAGCAGCTTGGTTGGTGAGCAGTACTTC. Encoded protein: CASSLVGEQYF.

V gene TRBV4-1 combines with J gene TRBJ2-7, with TRBD2 matching 13 bases. This CDR3 is 18 amino acids long. Trimming took 1 base from V and 3 from J; bases not matched to a gene: 9. Germline assignment: CDR1 MGHRA and CDR2 YSYEKL. In DNA form, the CDR3 reads TGCGCCAGCAGCCAAGCACGACAGGGACTAGCGGGAATCTACGAGCAGTACTTC. This gives the protein CASSQARQGLAGIYEQYF.

The chain joins TRBV27 to TRBJ1-5; TRBD1 is a possible D gene (6 bases). There are 17 residues in the CDR3. V lost 3 bases, J lost 0 bases, and 15 bases lay in between. Germline-derived CDR1 and CDR2 are MNHEY and SMNVEV (reference sequence). CDR3 bases: TGTGCCAGCAGTTTTCCCGGGGGGCCTTATAGCAATCAGCCCCAGCATTTT. This encodes CASSFPGGPYSNQPQHF.

The chain combines TRBV28 with TRBJ1-5; weak D call: TRBD1 (5 bases). In germline, CDR1 is MDHEN, CDR2 SYDVKM. Trimming took off 3 bases at V and 7 bases at J, with 10 bases between the two ends. The length of the CDR3 is 13 residues. Here the CDR3 DNA reads TGTGCCAGCAGTTTTTGGGGGGAACAGCCCCAGCATTTT. Encoded protein: CASSFWGEQPQHF.

This sequence joins TRBV3-1 (or the pseudogene TRBV3-2) and TRBJ2-2; D might be TRBD2 (6 bases). V lost 4 bases, J lost 6 bases, and 18 bases lay in between. The germline V gene encodes CDR1 LGHDT and CDR2 YNNKEL (reference sequence). The CDR3 contains 16 residues. In DNA form, the CDR3 reads TGTGCCAGCAGCCCATATCCATCTAGCGTTGCCGGGGAGCTGTTTTTT. Its translation is CASSPYPSSVAGELFF.

V and J are TRBV7-9 and TRBJ2-3, with a weak D call TRBD1 (6 bases). V was cut by 5 bases and J by 10 bases, with 22 bases left in between. The CDR3 spans 15 residues. From germline, CDR1 is SEHNR and CDR2 FQNEAQ (reference sequence). The CDR3, as DNA: TGTGCCAGCAGCAGGATGGGGGCCGGCACAGAGGCGCAGTATTTT. It is translated as CASSRMGAGTEAQYF.

The rearrangement links TRBV7-9 to TRBJ1-5; D gene unclear. The CDR3 spans 16 residues. The ends were cut back, 5 bases at V and 2 bases at J, with 16 bases in the middle. Germline V gene lookup returns CDR1 SEHNR and CDR2 FQNEAQ (reference sequence). CDR3 region: CASSQSGPRGNQPQHF. CDR3 sequence (DNA): TGTGCCAGCAGCCAGAGCGGACCCCGGGGCAATCAGCCCCAGCATTTT. Full variable domain (outside the CDR3, taken from reference TRBV7-9 and TRBJ1-5): DTGVSQNPRHKITKRGQNVTFRCDPISEHNRLYWYRQTLGQGPEFLTYFQNEAQLEKSRLLSDRFSAERPKGSFSTLEIQRTEQGDSAMYLCASSQSGPRGNQPQHFGDGTRLSIL.

In its sample, this clone was seen once. The J gene is TRBJ1-2, the V gene TRBV7-2; D remains ambiguous. V lost 4 bases to trimming and J lost 6 bases, with 12 bases between them. Germline assignment: CDR1 SGHTA and CDR2 FQGNSA. This CDR3 is built from 13 residues. CDR3 DNA: TGTGCCAGCAGCTCTTCCCGGGTGGATGGCTACACCTTC. This sequence encodes CASSSSRVDGYTF.

This chain joins TRBV7-2 and TRBJ2-1, with a tentative D call TRBD2 (5 bases). The ends were cut back, 6 bases at V and 5 bases at J, with 11 bases in the middle. The CDR3 runs 13 residues. The germline V gene encodes CDR1 SGHTA and CDR2 FQGNSA. For the CDR3, the DNA is TGTGCCAGCAGAGAAAGGAGGAACAATGAGCAGTTCTTC. Its translation: CASRERRNNEQFF.

CDR3 coding DNA: TGTGCCAGCTCACCACAGAGCGGGGGCCGGGAGACCCAGTACTTC. Its translation is CASSPQSGGRETQYF. The rearrangement uses TRBV18 and TRBJ2-5; TRBD2 matches 8 bases. CDR1 is KGHSH and CDR2 is LQKENI in the germline V gene. This CDR3 spans 15 amino acids. J was trimmed by 5 bases and V by 1 base; bases with no gene match: 6.

V and J are TRBV7-2 and TRBJ1-5; D perhaps matches TRBD1 (5 bases). Germline V gives CDR1 SGHTA, CDR2 FQGNSA. The CDR3 has 17 residues. V was pared by 2 bases and J by 0 bases, with 14 bases between. In DNA, the CDR3 is TGTGCCAGCAGCTTATTTGACCGGGGCCTTAGCAATCAGCCCCAGCATTTT. Protein sequence: CASSLFDRGLSNQPQHF.

The chain uses TRBV5-1 and TRBJ2-5; D may match TRBD1 or TRBD2 (6 bases each). Trimming pared 0 bases from V and 6 bases from J, leaving 15 bases between. Germline CDR1 SGHRS, CDR2 YFSETQ. CDR3 length: 15 residues. CDR3 in DNA: TGCGCCAGCAGCTTGGGGTTCGGAGGGGGGAAGACCCAGTACTTC. Its translation: CASSLGFGGGKTQYF.

The V gene is TRBV19, the J gene TRBJ1-2, with 7 positions matching TRBD1. This CDR3 comprises 13 residues. Germline assignment: CDR1 LNHDA and CDR2 SQIVND (reference sequence). The V gene end was trimmed by 4 bases and the J gene end by 4 bases; junction bases not matched to a gene: 3. This CDR3 is CASSRGTAYGYTF. The CDR3 DNA reads TGTGCCAGTAGTAGGGGGACAGCCTATGGCTACACCTTC. Combining the CDR3 with reference TRBV19 and TRBJ1-2 gives the whole variable domain DGGITQSPKYLFRKEGQNVTLSCEQNLNHDAMYWYRQDPGQGLRLIYYSQIVNDFQKGDIAEGYSVSREKKESFPLTVTSAQKNPTAFYLCASSRGTAYGYTFGSGTRLTVV.

This chain uses TRBV11-3 with TRBJ2-3; tentatively, D is TRBD2 (5 bases). The CDR3 sequence is 14 residues long. The V end was cut by 4 bases, the J end by 0 bases, with 8 bases between. Germline values: CDR1 SGHNT, CDR2 YENEEA. CDR3 sequence reads: CASSSRTSTDTQYF. The CDR3 bases are TGTGCCAGCAGCTCCCGGACTAGCACAGATACGCAGTATTTT.

V and J are TRBV7-2 and TRBJ2-1; 8 positions match TRBD1. There are 13 residues in the CDR3. From germline, CDR1 is SGHTA and CDR2 FQGNSA. The J segment lost 9 bases and the V segment lost 2 bases, leaving 3 bases of the junction unmatched. Written as DNA, the CDR3 is TGTGCCAGCAGCTTACAGGGGGCGGGTGAGCAGTTCTTC. This encodes CASSLQGAGEQFF.

The chain employs TRBV28 and TRBJ1-2; a possible D gene is TRBD1 (5 bases). Trimming removed 5 bases from V and 8 bases from J, with 12 bases in between. CDR1 MDHEN and CDR2 SYDVKM come from the germline V gene. This CDR3 comprises 12 residues. The CDR3 region is CASSASGGGYTF. CDR3 DNA sequence: TGTGCCAGCAGTGCGTCCGGGGGAGGCTACACCTTC.

This chain uses TRBV15 with TRBJ1-2; weak D call: TRBD1 (5 bases). V shed 0 bases and J shed 4 bases, with 15 bases lying between them. This CDR3 region has 16 residues. Germline loops: CDR1 LNHNV, CDR2 YYDKDF (reference sequence). The CDR3 DNA is TGTGCCACCAGCAGAGATCGGGGGGAGGCAAGCTATGGCTACACCTTC. Amino acids: CATSRDRGEASYGYTF.

The CDR3 DNA follows: TGTGCCAGCAGTTACTCGGCAGTCTACTCCTACGAGCAGTACTTC. Translated: CASSYSAVYSYEQYF. The rearrangement uses TRBV6-5 and TRBJ2-7; D remains unclear. The CDR3 sequence is 15 residues long. The germline V gene encodes CDR1 MNHEY and CDR2 SVGAGI. The ends were cut back, 0 bases at V and 0 bases at J, with 9 bases in the middle.

The V call is TRBV5-1, the J call TRBJ2-2; 14 bases agree with TRBD2. Trimming cost V 2 bases and J 6 bases; bases outside gene matches: 6. The CDR3 spans 17 residues. Germline lookup yields CDR1 SGHRS and CDR2 YFSETQ. The CDR3, as DNA: TGCGCCAGCAGCTTAAGGGGGACTAGCGGGAGACCCGGGGAGCTGTTTTTT. Encoded protein: CASSLRGTSGRPGELFF.